The rows below give T cell receptor beta chains drawn from one sample of a study of OX40 agonist ivuxolimab in advanced cancers. Using immunoSEQ multiplex PCR, the repertoire was profiled, and TCRdb retains in-frame clones only, with some absent. Found here are around 80,000 clones, approximately 95% of them singletons; the top ten hold roughly 20%. Here the sequenced sample was CD4+ or CD8+ T cells sorted from blood, taken in a trial of the OX40 agonist ivuxolimab. These receptors all stem from an adult with an advanced solid tumor such as melanoma, head and neck, liver or kidney cancer. CDR3s leave out the opening cysteine and the closing phenylalanine or tryptophan.

TRBV4-3	TRBJ1-3	ASSEGAGGNTIY
TRBV7-8	TRBJ1-6	ASSPQRQTSPH
TRBV29-1	TRBJ1-1	SAPVGGDTEAF
TRBV6-6	TRBJ2-7	ASTRPSDEQY
TRBV5-4	TRBJ2-7	ASSQPNRGLDEQY
TRBV4-1	TRBJ2-3	ASSQRTSGLLDTQY
TRBV29-1	TRBJ2-4	SVEVAKNIQY
TRBV6-5	TRBJ2-7	ASRYTSGRAGYEQY
TRBV6-5	TRBJ2-7	ASSHRELRSYEQY
TRBV4-3	TRBJ2-5	ASSQDSSLGETQY
TRBV9	TRBJ2-7	ASSARDRDPYEQY
TRBV2	TRBJ2-7	ATFTGTGLYEQY
TRBV10-3	TRBJ2-5	ASRGESQETQY
TRBV6-5	TRBJ1-1	ASRHPGGKAPEAF
TRBV6-1	TRBJ1-2	ASSEDLTGFYGYT
TRBV4-3	TRBJ1-2	ASSQDYWGQTYGYT
TRBV30	TRBJ2-5	AWSVMDTDEETQY
TRBV9	TRBJ1-3	ASSANGQIIY
TRBV27	TRBJ2-5	ASSQAGWETQY
TRBV6-1	TRBJ1-1	ASSELRGGGTEAF
TRBV27	TRBJ2-7	ASSQTGDVDEQY
TRBV6-1	TRBJ2-7	ASSVSHRVLPYEQY
TRBV6-5	TRBJ1-5	ASSPAGYGNQPQH
TRBV27	TRBJ2-7	ASSTGTGGYEQY